A single sample gave rise to the 30 T cell receptor beta chains below, sequenced in a study of cytomegalovirus exposure and HLA in healthy donors. The PCR used 60 Vbeta and 13 Jbeta primers. Clones were read by immunoSEQ multiplex PCR, and TCRdb kept only the in-frame ones, dropping some. Of 180,000 or so clones in the sample, around 80% were seen once. Material: PBMCs. These TCRs come from a woman aged 55-69 years in good health and CMV-seropositive.

The genes are TRBV12-2 and TRBJ1-6. TRBV12-2 is a pseudogene locus. This CDR3 spans 17 amino acids. CDR3 nucleotide sequence: TGTGCAAGTCGCCCCGCGAGAGGGTGGGAGGTTGATTCACCCCTCCACTTT. Translating it yields CASRPARGWEVDSPLHF.

V and J are TRBV7-9 and TRBJ2-5, with 8 bases lining up with TRBD1. Germline loops: CDR1 SEHNR, CDR2 FQNEAQ (reference sequence). V lost 8 bases, J lost 1 base, and 6 bases stayed unmatched. This CDR3 region has 14 residues. The CDR3 DNA follows: TGTGCCAGCGGACTCACAGGGGGCCAAGAGACCCAGTACTTC. Residues: CASGLTGGQETQYF.

The V call is TRBV19, the J call TRBJ1-2; D gene uncertain. The CDR3 contains 13 residues. Looked up from germline, CDR1 is LNHDA and CDR2 is SQIVND (reference sequence). V was pared by 9 bases and J by 8 bases, with 19 bases between. The CDR3 here is CASHAAAPQGYTF. Here the CDR3 DNA reads TGTGCCAGCCACGCCGCGGCGCCCCAGGGCTACACCTTC.

The chain joins TRBV6-1 to TRBJ1-2; 7 nucleotides agree with TRBD1. Unmatched junction bases numbered 2, after V lost 4 bases and J lost 0 bases. Looked up from germline, CDR1 is MNHNS and CDR2 is SASEGT. The CDR3 has 14 amino acids. The CDR3 coding sequence is TGTGCCAGCAGTGCCGGGACAGCTAACTATGGCTACACCTTC. It encodes CASSAGTANYGYTF.

This sequence joins TRBV9 and TRBJ2-3; TRBD2 aligns across 12 bases. CDR1 and CDR2 from the germline V gene are SGDLS and YYNGEE. V gave up 3 bases and J gave up 6 bases; unmatched junction bases: 5. CDR3 length: 15 amino acids. CDR3 residues: CASSGLAGVADTQYF. The CDR3, as DNA: TGTGCCAGCAGCGGACTAGCGGGGGTGGCCGATACGCAGTATTTT. Full variable domain (remainder filled in from reference TRBV9 and TRBJ2-3): DSGVTQTPKHLITATGQRVTLRCSPRSGDLSVYWYQQSLDQGLQFLIQYYNGEERAKGNILERFSAQQFPDLHSELNLSSLELGDSALYFCASSGLAGVADTQYFGPGTRLTVL.

This rearrangement joins TRBV30 to TRBJ2-2; D may be TRBD1 (6 bases). Looked up from germline, CDR1 is GTSNPN and CDR2 is SVGIG (reference sequence). This CDR3 comprises 12 residues. The V end lost 7 bases, the J end lost 1 base, and 7 bases lay between the germline ends. DNA of the CDR3: TGTGCCTCGGGACAGAACACCGGGGAGCTGTTTTTT. Translation: CASGQNTGELFF.

This chain uses TRBV7-9 with TRBJ2-5, with 9 bases aligning to TRBD1. The J call may be wrong; the DNA end is better matched by TRBJ2-7. The CDR3 spans 17 residues. Looked up from germline, CDR1 is SEHNR and CDR2 is FQNEAQ (reference sequence). The CDR3 protein is CASSLEGLTGGLYEQYF. CDR3 bases: TGTGCCAGCAGCTTGGAGGGCCTGACAGGGGGGCTCTACGAGCAGTACTTC.

This clone was found a few times. This chain uses TRBV30 with TRBJ2-1, with a tentative D call TRBD2 (6 bases). The CDR3 extends over 15 amino acids. V lost 4 bases, J lost 6 bases, and 19 bases lay in between. Germline CDR1 is GTSNPN and CDR2 is SVGIG (reference sequence). The CDR3 DNA reads as TGTGCCTGGACTAAGAGACGGAGGGCGGCCAATGAGCAGTTCTTC. Protein sequence: CAWTKRRRAANEQFF.

The V and J genes are TRBV5-1 and TRBJ2-1, with 11 bases identical to TRBD2. There are 15 residues in the CDR3. The J segment lost 8 bases and the V segment lost 2 bases, leaving 6 bases of the junction unmatched. CDR1 is SGHRS and CDR2 is YFSETQ in the germline V gene. The CDR3 region is CASSLLAGAGDEQFF. The CDR3 nucleotides are TGCGCCAGCAGCTTACTAGCGGGGGCCGGGGATGAGCAGTTCTTC.

The gene calls are TRBV6-5 and TRBJ2-7; the match to TRBD1 covers 7 bases. This CDR3 spans 13 amino acids. Unmatched junction bases numbered 5, after V lost 6 bases and J lost 3 bases. Germline V gene data show CDR1 as MNHEY and CDR2 as SVGAGI. This CDR3 reads CASRRQGNYEQYF. The DNA for the CDR3 is TGTGCCAGCAGACGACAGGGTAACTACGAGCAGTACTTC.

V is TRBV29-1 and J is TRBJ2-7; the match to TRBD1 covers 7 bases. V dropped 6 bases and J dropped 2; count of bases not matched to a gene: 13. CDR1 and CDR2 from the germline V gene are SQVTM and ANQGSEA. This CDR3 is built from 15 residues. The CDR3 loop is CSVASTGAIPYEQYF. CDR3 in DNA: TGCAGCGTCGCTTCCACAGGGGCTATCCCCTACGAGCAGTACTTC.

This clone has just one count. The chain links TRBV2 to TRBJ2-5, with D unresolved. This CDR3 contains 12 residues. V lost 5 bases to trimming and J lost 1 base, with 5 bases between them. Germline V gene lookup returns CDR1 SNHLY and CDR2 FYNNEI. The CDR3 DNA follows: TGTGCCAGCAGTCTTTTCCAAGAGACCCAGTACTTC. Protein: CASSLFQETQYF.

The V and J genes are TRBV6-6 and TRBJ1-5; D not certain. The germline V gene encodes CDR1 MNHNY and CDR2 SVGAGI (reference sequence). CDR3 size: 11 residues. V dropped 6 bases and J dropped 11 bases, with 11 bases sitting between them. Here the CDR3 reads CASSPIGTQHF. The CDR3 nucleotides are TGTGCCAGCAGCCCAATCGGTACCCAGCATTTT.

The chain has TRBV4-1 and TRBJ2-5, with 13 bases identical to TRBD2. The J call may be faulty, since TRBJ2-7 better matches the DNA end. The CDR3 extends over 17 amino acids. Germline loops: CDR1 MGHRA, CDR2 YSYEKL. Written as DNA, the CDR3 is TGCGCCAGCAGCCAAGATAGTGGGACTAGCGGGACCTACGAGCAGTACTTC. Its translation is CASSQDSGTSGTYEQYF.

V is TRBV5-4 and J is TRBJ2-3; tentative D call: TRBD2 (6 bases). Germline lookup yields CDR1 SGHNT and CDR2 YYREEE (reference sequence). V was shortened by 3 bases and J by 1 base, with 9 bases between the two germline ends. There are 14 residues in the CDR3. CDR3 sequence reads: CASSSPSGTDTQYF. Here the CDR3 DNA reads TGTGCCAGCAGCTCCCCTAGCGGCACAGATACGCAGTATTTT.

The chain uses TRBV30 and TRBJ2-7, with TRBD1 matching 7 bases. V dropped 4 bases and J dropped 4; count of bases not matched to a gene: 13. This CDR3 contains 15 residues. Per germline, CDR1 GTSNPN and CDR2 SVGIG (reference sequence). CDR3 protein: CAWTGSDRSLYEQYF. DNA of the CDR3: TGTGCCTGGACCGGATCGGACAGGTCATTATACGAGCAGTACTTC. The entire variable domain, with the rest obtained from reference TRBV30 and TRBJ2-7, is as follows: SQTIHQWPATLVQPVGSPLSLECTVEGTSNPNLYWYRQAAGRGLQLLFYSVGIGQISSEVPQNLSASRPQDRQFILSSKKLLLSDSGFYLCAWTGSDRSLYEQYFGPGTRLTVT.

The CDR3 bases are TGTGCCAGCAGCTGGGACAGGGGGAACACTGAAGCTTTCTTT. Its protein product is CASSWDRGNTEAFF. The V and J genes are TRBV5-4 and TRBJ1-1; 10 bases agree with TRBD1. V shed 3 bases, J shed 1 base, and the junction held 0 bases outside the gene matches. Germline V gene lookup returns CDR1 SGHNT and CDR2 YYREEE (reference sequence). The CDR3 consists of 14 residues.

The V gene is TRBV19, the J gene TRBJ2-1, with 12 bases identical to TRBD2. Germline V gives CDR1 LNHDA, CDR2 SQIVND (reference sequence). The V segment lost 7 bases and the J segment 7 bases; nucleotides outside the gene matches: 8. The CDR3 runs 15 residues. CDR3 DNA: TGTGCCAGTACCCAACTAGCGGGGGGCCCAAATGAGCAGTTCTTC. Encoded protein: CASTQLAGGPNEQFF.

V is TRBV5-1 and J is TRBJ2-5; 7 nucleotides match TRBD2. Germline lookup yields CDR1 SGHRS and CDR2 YFSETQ. After removal of 3 bases from V and 5 bases from J, the junction contained 7 bases not matched to a gene. The CDR3 runs to 14 residues. As DNA, the CDR3 is TGCGCCAGCAGCTCGGGGACTACTAGGGAGACCCAGTACTTC. Translating it yields CASSSGTTRETQYF. Full variable domain (outside the CDR3, taken from reference TRBV5-1 and TRBJ2-5): KAGVTQTPRYLIKTRGQQVTLSCSPISGHRSVSWYQQTPGQGLQFLFEYFSETQRNKGNFPGRFSGRQFSNSRSEMNVSTLELGDSALYLCASSSGTTRETQYFGPGTRLLVL.

The V gene is TRBV30, the J gene TRBJ1-5; D possibly corresponds to TRBD1 (5 bases). CDR3 length equals 14 residues. V was pared by 2 bases and J by 4 bases, with 12 bases between. In germline, CDR1 is GTSNPN, CDR2 SVGIG (reference sequence). The CDR3 DNA reads as TGTGCCTGGAGTTATGCGGGACTAAATCAGCCCCAGCATTTT. Translation: CAWSYAGLNQPQHF.

The chain joins TRBV6-6 to TRBJ2-3; TRBD2 is a possible D gene (7 bases). The CDR3 length is 16 residues. Trimming shortened V by 5 bases and J by 3 bases, and 18 bases separated the two germline ends. The V gene's germline CDR1 is MNHNY and CDR2 SVGAGI (reference sequence). This CDR3 is CASSPPQGRGTDTQYF. The CDR3 nucleotides are TGTGCCAGCAGTCCCCCGCAGGGGAGGGGGACAGATACGCAGTATTTT.

This chain connects TRBV4-3 to TRBJ2-3; 12 bases are shared with TRBD2. V trimming: 0 bases; J trimming: 2 bases; junction bases outside the gene matches: 3. From germline, CDR1 is LGHNA and CDR2 YSLEER. There are 17 residues in the CDR3. CDR3: CASSQDRLAGATDTQYF. As DNA, the CDR3 is TGCGCCAGCAGCCAAGACCGACTAGCGGGGGCCACAGATACGCAGTATTTT.

The rearrangement links TRBV2 to TRBJ1-2; 7 nucleotides agree with TRBD1. The CDR3 loop spans 14 amino acids. The V segment lost 7 bases and the J segment 1 base; nucleotides outside the gene matches: 6. CDR1 is SNHLY, CDR2 FYNNEI, per germline. The CDR3 region is CASTMGQLNYGYTF. Here the CDR3 DNA reads TGTGCCAGCACTATGGGACAGCTTAACTATGGCTACACCTTC. Complete variable domain (other parts from reference TRBV2 and TRBJ1-2): EPEVTQTPSHQVTQMGQEVILRCVPISNHLYFYWYRQILGQKVEFLVSFYNNEISEKSEIFDDQFSVERPDGSNFTLKIRSTKLEDSAMYFCASTMGQLNYGYTFGSGTRLTVV.

The J gene is TRBJ1-2, the V gene TRBV6-1; 10 bases are shared with TRBD1. The CDR3 extends over 14 amino acids. V lost 5 bases and J lost 4; bases outside the gene matches: 4. CDR1 is MNHNS and CDR2 is SASEGT in the germline V gene. Here the CDR3 reads CASSRQGASYGYTF. The CDR3, as DNA: TGTGCCAGCAGTAGACAGGGGGCTTCCTATGGCTACACCTTC.

The rearrangement joins TRBV19 to TRBJ1-5, with D perhaps matching TRBD1 (6 bases). Germline loops: CDR1 LNHDA, CDR2 SQIVND (reference sequence). Trimming removed 4 bases at V and 0 bases at J, with 10 bases between. The CDR3 runs to 15 residues. The CDR3 nucleotides are TGTGCCAGTAGTACCGGACAGTATAGCAATCAGCCCCAGCATTTT. It encodes CASSTGQYSNQPQHF.

This rearrangement joins TRBV28 to TRBJ1-2; D remains unclear. This CDR3 is 16 amino acids long. In germline, CDR1 is MDHEN, CDR2 SYDVKM. Trimming removed 5 bases at V and 4 bases at J, with 20 bases between. The CDR3 nucleotides read TGTGCCAGCAGTAACGATCCCGGAAGCGGCCCCTATGGCTACACCTTC. It yields the protein CASSNDPGSGPYGYTF.

The chain recombines TRBV7-8 with TRBJ2-2, with TRBD1 identical over 12 bases. The trim removed 1 base at V and 7 bases at J, leaving 7 bases unmatched. The CDR3 has 17 amino acids. Germline V lookup: CDR1 SGHVS, CDR2 FQNEAQ. CDR3 DNA: TGTGCCAGCAGCTTAGTAGCGGGACAGGGGGCTGGCGGGGAGCTGTTTTTT. Amino acid sequence: CASSLVAGQGAGGELFF.

This rearrangement joins TRBV9 to TRBJ1-5; D is possibly TRBD1 (5 bases). The CDR3 is made up of 14 amino acids. Germline CDR1 and CDR2: SGDLS and YYNGEE. V was pared by 8 bases and J by 5 bases, with 17 bases between. The CDR3, as DNA: TGTGCCAGTTCGAGGACCGGCAGGGATCAGCCCCAGCATTTT. This sequence encodes CASSRTGRDQPQHF.

V and J are TRBV7-9 and TRBJ2-5; 7 nucleotides match TRBD1. The CDR3 sequence is 16 residues long. Germline lookup yields CDR1 SEHNR and CDR2 FQNEAQ (reference sequence). With V trimmed by 4 bases and J by 1 base, 9 bases remained unmatched. The CDR3 sequence: CASSYGQVWGQETQYF. For the CDR3, the DNA is TGTGCCAGCAGCTACGGACAGGTTTGGGGCCAAGAGACCCAGTACTTC.

The chain has TRBV15 and TRBJ2-7; maybe TRBD2 (5 bases). Trimming took off 4 bases at V and 0 bases at J, with 16 bases between the two ends. The CDR3 spans 16 residues. Looked up from germline, CDR1 is LNHNV and CDR2 is YYDKDF (reference sequence). The CDR3 DNA follows: TGTGCCACCAGCAAGGGTCAAGGTCGGGGCTCCTACGAGCAGTACTTC. This gives the protein CATSKGQGRGSYEQYF.